This record concerns one T cell receptor (beta chain) sequence. These data belong to a study of patients and donors after allogeneic stem cell transplantation. The V and J ends lost 5 bases and 7 bases respectively, with 17 bases between them. CDR3 size: 15 residues. TCRdb fed the RT-PCR reads into MiXCR, producing one record per CDR3 protein. Among 9,500 to 15,000 distinct CDR3 sequences, around 25% were seen once, and the ten largest hold approximately 51%. The sequence was obtained from a human donor who was either an allogeneic HSCT recipient or a stem cell or donor lymphocyte infusion donor (not recorded which). It is not recorded whose cells these are; they may come from a transplant donor. Sequencing was done on a sample of blood, either unsorted or a sorted T cell fraction (not recorded which). This rearrangement joins TRBV12-3 or TRBV12-4 to TRBJ1-4; TRBD1 might be the D (6 bases). The chain's CDR3 is CASSHLQGYGEKLFF. CDR3 DNA: TGTGCCAGCAGTCACCTTCAGGGGTATGGTGAAAAACTGTTTTTT.